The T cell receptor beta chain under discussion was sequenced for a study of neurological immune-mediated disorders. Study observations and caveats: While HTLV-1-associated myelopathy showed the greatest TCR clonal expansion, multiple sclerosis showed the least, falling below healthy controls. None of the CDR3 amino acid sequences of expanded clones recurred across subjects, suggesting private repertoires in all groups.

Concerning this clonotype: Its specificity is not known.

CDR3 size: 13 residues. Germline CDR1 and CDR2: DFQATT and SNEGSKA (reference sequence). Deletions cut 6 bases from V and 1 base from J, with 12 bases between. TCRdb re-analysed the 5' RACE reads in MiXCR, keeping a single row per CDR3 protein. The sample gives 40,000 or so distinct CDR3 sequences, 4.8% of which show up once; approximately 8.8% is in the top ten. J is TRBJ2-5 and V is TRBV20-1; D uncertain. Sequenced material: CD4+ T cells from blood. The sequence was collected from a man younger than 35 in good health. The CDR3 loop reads CSANSLAQETQYF. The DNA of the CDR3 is TGCAGTGCCAACTCCTTGGCCCAAGAGACCCAGTACTTC.